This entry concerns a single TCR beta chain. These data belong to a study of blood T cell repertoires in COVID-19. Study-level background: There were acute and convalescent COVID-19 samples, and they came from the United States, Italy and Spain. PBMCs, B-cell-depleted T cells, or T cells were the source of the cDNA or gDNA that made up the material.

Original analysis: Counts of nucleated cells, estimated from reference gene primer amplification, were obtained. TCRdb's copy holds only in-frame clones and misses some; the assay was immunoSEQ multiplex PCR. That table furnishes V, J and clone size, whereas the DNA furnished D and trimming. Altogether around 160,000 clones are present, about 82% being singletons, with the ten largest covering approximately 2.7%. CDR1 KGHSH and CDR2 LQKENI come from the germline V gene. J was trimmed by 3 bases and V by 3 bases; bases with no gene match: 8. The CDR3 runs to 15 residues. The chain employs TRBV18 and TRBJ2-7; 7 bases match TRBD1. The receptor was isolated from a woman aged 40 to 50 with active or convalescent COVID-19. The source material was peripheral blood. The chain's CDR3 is CASSPRRQGVYEQYF. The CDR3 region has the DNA TGTGCCAGCTCACCCCGAAGGCAGGGGGTCTACGAGCAGTACTTC.